A single sample is the source of the 23 T cell receptor beta chains below, sequenced in a study of blood T cell repertoires in COVID-19. This table comes from immunoSEQ multiplex PCR, and its TCRdb copy is limited to in-frame clones, with some not included. The sample includes 72,000 or so clones, 85% to 90% of them seen just once. The specimen sequenced was peripheral blood. These receptors came from a man aged 60 to 75 with acute or convalescent COVID-19.

The J gene is TRBJ1-4, the V gene TRBV19; 9 bases match TRBD1. The CDR3 has 14 residues. Germline lookup yields CDR1 LNHDA and CDR2 SQIVND (reference sequence). The ends lost 6 bases at V and 10 bases at J; junction bases unmatched: 9. This CDR3 reads CASSLRDREVKLFF. The CDR3 DNA reads as TGTGCCAGTAGCCTCCGGGACAGGGAAGTAAAACTGTTTTTT.

The gene calls are TRBV10-2 and TRBJ2-2, with TRBD2 matching 8 bases. CDR1 is WSHSY and CDR2 is SAAADI in the germline V gene. The CDR3 consists of 16 residues. V trimming: 2 bases; J trimming: 7 bases; junction bases outside the gene matches: 9. In DNA form, the CDR3 reads TGCGCCAGCAGTGAGGCGGGGGGAGCTTTGGGCGGGGAGCTGTTTTTT. Translation gives CASSEAGGALGGELFF.

The gene calls are TRBV5-5 and TRBJ1-4, with D tentatively TRBD1 (5 bases). V was pared by 1 base and J by 7 bases, with 17 bases between. The germline gives CDR1 SGHKS, CDR2 YYEKEE (reference sequence). This CDR3 contains 16 residues. The CDR3 protein is CASSLSVQGRGEKLFF. DNA of the CDR3: TGTGCCAGCAGCTTGTCGGTTCAGGGCCGAGGTGAAAAACTGTTTTTT.

The chain uses TRBV9 and TRBJ2-7; 10 bases are a match to TRBD1. V was clipped by 2 bases and J by 6 bases; unmatched bases: 5. CDR3 length: 14 residues. CDR1 SGDLS and CDR2 YYNGEE come from the germline V gene. CDR3 in amino acids: CASSVGQGLAEQYF. The CDR3 bases are TGTGCCAGCAGCGTGGGACAGGGGTTAGCCGAGCAGTACTTC.

This clone was recorded once. This chain joins TRBV6-6 and TRBJ2-2, with 8 nucleotides matching TRBD2. Trimming at V came to 11 bases and at J to 2 bases, leaving 10 bases not matched to a gene. In germline, CDR1 is MNHNY, CDR2 SVGAGI (reference sequence). This CDR3 has 15 residues. CDR3 protein: CAGGAGGLNTGELFF. CDR3 DNA sequence: TGTGCCGGTGGGGCGGGGGGTCTCAACACCGGGGAGCTGTTTTTT.

This clone has a handful of counts. The gene calls are TRBV6-5 and TRBJ1-2, with TRBD1 matching 7 bases. Germline CDR1 MNHEY, CDR2 SVGAGI. The CDR3 is 12 amino acids. Losses at the gene ends were 6 bases for V and 7 bases for J; bases not matched to a gene: 5. The CDR3 nucleotides are TGTGCCAGCAGGACGAACAGGGGTGGCTACACCTTC. Its translation: CASRTNRGGYTF.

The V gene is TRBV3-1 (or the pseudogene TRBV3-2), the J gene TRBJ1-5; TRBD1 matches 7 bases. The trim removed 0 bases at V and 2 bases at J, leaving 4 bases unmatched. The CDR3 contains 16 residues. The V gene's germline CDR1 is LGHDT and CDR2 YNNKEL (reference sequence). CDR3 nucleotides: TGTGCCAGCAGCCAAGAATCAGGGACAGGCAATCAGCCCCAGCATTTT. Amino acid sequence: CASSQESGTGNQPQHF.

The DNA for the CDR3 is TGTGCCAGCAGTTTATTGAACCTAGCGGGGGGAAAAAACATTCAGTACTTC. This translates into CASSLLNLAGGKNIQYF. The chain employs TRBV27 and TRBJ2-4, with 11 nucleotides matching TRBD2. Unmatched junction bases numbered 6, after V lost 1 base and J lost 4 bases. CDR1 is MNHEY, CDR2 SMNVEV, per germline (reference sequence). The CDR3 totals 17 residues.

The rearrangement links TRBV4-1 to TRBJ2-2; D might be TRBD2 (7 bases). V lost 1 base and J 4 bases, leaving 22 bases between the germline ends. Germline assignment: CDR1 MGHRA and CDR2 YSYEKL. The CDR3 sequence is 19 residues long. CDR3 sequence reads: CASSQGHRGGGGPTGELFF. DNA for the CDR3: TGCGCCAGCAGCCAAGGCCACCGGGGAGGGGGAGGGCCCACCGGGGAGCTGTTTTTT.

The chain recombines TRBV5-1 with TRBJ2-1; TRBD2 might be the D (5 bases). V was pared by 4 bases and J by 5 bases, with 10 bases between. The germline V gene has CDR1 SGHRS and CDR2 YFSETQ. The CDR3 has 13 amino acids. The DNA for the CDR3 is TGCGCCAGCAGCATCGGGCGGGACAATGAGCAGTTCTTC. Its protein product is CASSIGRDNEQFF.

The chain is built from TRBV18 and TRBJ1-1; D call uncertain. The CDR3 runs 13 residues. Looked up from germline, CDR1 is KGHSH and CDR2 is LQKENI. The V end lost 3 bases, the J end lost 2 bases, and 7 bases lay between the germline ends. The CDR3 loop reads CASSPGFNTEAFF. CDR3 in DNA: TGTGCCAGCTCACCCGGGTTCAACACTGAAGCTTTCTTT.

The chain is built from TRBV7-9 and TRBJ1-2; D is perhaps TRBD1 (5 bases). The CDR3 has 14 residues. The ends were cut back, 7 bases at V and 8 bases at J, with 20 bases in the middle. Germline CDR1 SEHNR, CDR2 FQNEAQ (reference sequence). This chain's CDR3 is CASTFAQGLIGYTF. The CDR3 coding sequence is TGTGCCAGCACTTTTGCGCAGGGCCTCATCGGCTACACCTTC.

This chain uses TRBV18 with TRBJ2-7, with D possibly matching TRBD1 (5 bases). V was clipped by 3 bases and J by 3 bases, with 12 bases between them. CDR1 and CDR2 from the germline V gene are KGHSH and LQKENI. The CDR3 consists of 14 residues. The DNA of the CDR3 is TGTGCCAGCTCACCGACAGTAACTCGCTACGAGCAGTACTTC. Translated: CASSPTVTRYEQYF.

This sequence joins TRBV7-6 and TRBJ1-3; D possibly corresponds to TRBD1 (5 bases). Germline CDR1 is SGHVS and CDR2 is FNYEAQ. V dropped 2 bases and J dropped 0 bases, with 14 bases sitting between them. There are 17 residues in the CDR3. The CDR3 DNA reads as TGTGCCAGCAGCTTAAGGCAGGGATTGGGCTCTGGAAACACCATATATTTT. This encodes CASSLRQGLGSGNTIYF.

V and J are TRBV19 and TRBJ2-7; 11 bases map to TRBD1. V lost 3 bases to trimming and J lost 3 bases; unmatched junction nucleotides: 4. Germline-derived CDR1 and CDR2 are LNHDA and SQIVND (reference sequence). CDR3 length: 15 residues. In nucleotides, the CDR3 is TGTGCCAGTAGTATTCCGGGACAGGGGGTCTACGAGCAGTACTTC. Translating gives CASSIPGQGVYEQYF.

This chain joins TRBV18 and TRBJ1-4, with D tentatively TRBD1 (6 bases). The CDR3 is 16 residues long. The germline gives CDR1 KGHSH, CDR2 LQKENI. Trimming took off 1 base at V and 2 bases at J, with 11 bases between the two ends. The CDR3 DNA is TGTGCCAGCTCACCACGGGCCGGACAGACTAATGAAAAACTGTTTTTT. This encodes CASSPRAGQTNEKLFF. The whole variable domain, remainder taken from reference TRBV18 and TRBJ1-4, is NAGVMQNPRHLVRRRGQEARLRCSPMKGHSHVYWYRQLPEEGLKFMVYLQKENIIDESGMPKERFSAEFPKEGPSILRIQQVVRGDSAAYFCASSPRAGQTNEKLFFGSGTQLSVL.

This chain's CDR3 is CASSAGGYDGAFF. The CDR3 DNA follows: TGTGCCAGTAGTGCCGGGGGTTACGATGGAGCTTTCTTT. The chain couples TRBV19 to TRBJ1-1; the D gene is possibly TRBD1 (5 bases). Germline CDR1 LNHDA, CDR2 SQIVND (reference sequence). Trimming shortened V by 5 bases and J by 10 bases, and 17 bases separated the two germline ends. The CDR3 runs 13 residues.

The chain combines TRBV27 with TRBJ2-3; 8 bases line up with TRBD1. The CDR3 loop spans 14 amino acids. V lost 4 bases, J lost 4 bases, and 4 bases stayed unmatched. In germline, CDR1 is MNHEY, CDR2 SMNVEV (reference sequence). The CDR3 bases are TGTGCCAGCAGTTGGACAGGGACCCCAGATACGCAGTATTTT. Its translation: CASSWTGTPDTQYF.

This clone has just one count. The gene calls are TRBV7-6 and TRBJ2-4; 12 bases line up with TRBD2. Per germline, CDR1 SGHVS and CDR2 FNYEAQ. With V trimmed by 5 bases and J by 6 bases, 8 bases remained unmatched. CDR3 length: 16 residues. The CDR3 loop is CASSHRASGGVNIQYF. CDR3 DNA: TGTGCCAGCAGCCACCGGGCTAGCGGGGGGGTAAACATTCAGTACTTC.

The V call is TRBV14, the J call TRBJ1-6; 7 nucleotides agree with TRBD1. CDR3 size: 16 residues. Germline V gene data show CDR1 as SGHDN and CDR2 as FVKESK. V trimming: 1 base; J trimming: 8 bases; junction bases outside the gene matches: 8. The CDR3 spells CASSQVLLTGHSPLHF. In nucleotides, the CDR3 is TGTGCCAGCAGCCAAGTCCTCCTGACAGGGCATTCACCCCTCCACTTT.

This clone has a handful of counts. The chain combines TRBV9 with TRBJ1-2; 9 nucleotides line up with TRBD1. Germline CDR1 and CDR2: SGDLS and YYNGEE. This CDR3 region has 14 residues. V was clipped by 4 bases and J by 7 bases; unmatched bases: 8. The CDR3 nucleotides are TGTGCCAGCAGCTTTCGACAGGGGGATAGTGGCTACACCTTC. Its translation: CASSFRQGDSGYTF.

The chain is built from TRBV10-3 and TRBJ1-6, with TRBD1 identical over 7 bases. CDR3 length: 18 residues. The trim removed 2 bases at V and 5 bases at J, leaving 12 bases unmatched. Germline CDR1 ENHRY, CDR2 SYGVKD. The CDR3 loop is CAISERDSIGLNNSPLHF. DNA for the CDR3: TGTGCCATCAGTGAGAGGGACAGCATCGGTTTGAATAATTCACCCCTCCACTTT.

This sequence joins TRBV11-2 and TRBJ2-3; 8 positions agree with TRBD2. V shed 5 bases and J 4 bases; nucleotides not matched to a gene: 8. This CDR3 has 15 amino acids. Germline V lookup: CDR1 SGHAT, CDR2 FQNNGV. The CDR3 DNA reads TGTGCCAGCAGCGCGGGACTAGTCGGGGCAGATACGCAGTATTTT. It encodes CASSAGLVGADTQYF.